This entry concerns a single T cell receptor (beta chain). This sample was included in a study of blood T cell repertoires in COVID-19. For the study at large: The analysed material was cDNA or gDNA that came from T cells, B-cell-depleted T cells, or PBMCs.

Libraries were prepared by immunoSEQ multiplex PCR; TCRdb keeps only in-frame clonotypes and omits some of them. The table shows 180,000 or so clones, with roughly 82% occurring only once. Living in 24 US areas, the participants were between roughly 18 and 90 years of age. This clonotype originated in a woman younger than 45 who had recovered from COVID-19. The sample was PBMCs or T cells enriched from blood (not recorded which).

The CDR3 reads CASSFGGLTYEQYF. In DNA, the CDR3 is TGTGCCAGCAGCTTCGGGGGACTCACCTACGAGCAGTACTTC. This sequence joins TRBV7-2 and TRBJ2-7; a possible D gene is TRBD2 (6 bases). The germline CDR1 and CDR2 sequences are SGHTA and FQGNSA. This CDR3 is built from 14 residues. Trimming removed 3 bases from V and 2 bases from J, with 11 bases in between.